Below are 19 T cell receptor beta chains sequenced from a single sample in a study of shared clonotypes between healthy human individuals. TCRdb keeps only in-frame clones here, not all; method: immunoSEQ multiplex PCR. The sample includes more than 1,200,000 clones, approximately 98.5% of them seen just once. Source material: naive CD4+ T cells sorted from blood. Stated subset: CD45RA+ positively selected. The receptors were sampled from a man under 40 in good health.

The count of this clone is one. V and J are TRBV28 and TRBJ1-1; D remains ambiguous. V lost 8 bases, J lost 3 bases, and 16 bases lay in between. Germline CDR1 reads MDHEN; CDR2 reads SYDVKM. CDR3 size: 14 residues. The CDR3 DNA sequence: TGTGCCAGCGGATGGTTAGGGAGGGACACTGAAGCTTTCTTT. This encodes CASGWLGRDTEAFF. The full variable domain, in which reference TRBV28 and TRBJ1-1 provide the parts outside the CDR3, is DVKVTQSSRYLVKRTGEKVFLECVQDMDHENMFWYRQDPGLGLRLIYFSYDVKMKEKGDIPEGYSVSREKKERFSLILESASTNQTSMYLCASGWLGRDTEAFFGQGTRLTVV.

The chain joins TRBV2 to TRBJ1-5; no clear D. CDR1 is SNHLY and CDR2 is FYNNEI in the germline V gene. Trimming pared 3 bases from V and 0 bases from J, leaving 9 bases between. This CDR3 region has 15 residues. The CDR3 loop reads CASSDPTYSNQPQHF. In nucleotides, the CDR3 is TGTGCCAGCAGTGACCCAACCTATAGCAATCAGCCCCAGCATTTT.

This clone was counted a single time. V usage is TRBV19 and J usage is TRBJ1-1; D ambiguous. CDR1 is LNHDA, CDR2 SQIVND, per germline (reference sequence). Trimming shortened V by 3 bases and J by 0 bases, and 8 bases separated the two germline ends. CDR3 length: 14 amino acids. Here the CDR3 DNA reads TGTGCCAGTAGTATCAACAGCTTGAACACTGAAGCTTTCTTT. This translates into CASSINSLNTEAFF.

The genes are TRBV4-1 and TRBJ2-1; D is tentatively TRBD1 or TRBD2 (5 bases each). Germline V gives CDR1 MGHRA, CDR2 YSYEKL. The CDR3 spans 14 residues. The V end was cut by 7 bases, the J end by 12 bases, with 22 bases between. The CDR3 sequence is CASTSPGTTRGQFF. The CDR3 DNA reads as TGCGCCAGCACCTCACCCGGGACCACGAGGGGGCAGTTCTTC.

In regard to this clone: Other DNA sequences in this sample translate to the same CDR3. The V and J genes are TRBV2 and TRBJ2-7; D is ambiguous. In germline, CDR1 is SNHLY, CDR2 FYNNEI. With 6 bases removed from V and 4 bases from J, the gap between germline ends came to 10 bases. There are 12 residues in the CDR3. CDR3 protein: CASSERGYEQYF. CDR3 DNA sequence: TGTGCCAGCAGCGAACGAGGATACGAGCAGTACTTC.

Remarks on this clone: Other nucleotide sequences from this sample produce the same CDR3. V usage is TRBV7-9 and J usage is TRBJ2-1, with TRBD2 matching over 16 bases. The ends lost 1 base at V and 7 bases at J; junction bases unmatched: 4. This CDR3 contains 17 residues. Germline V CDR1 and CDR2: SEHNR, FQNEAQ (reference sequence). The chain's CDR3 is CASSLGGLAGGPNEQFF. The CDR3 region has the DNA TGTGCCAGCAGCTTAGGGGGACTAGCGGGAGGGCCGAATGAGCAGTTCTTC.

V and J are TRBV5-1 and TRBJ1-5; tentatively, D is TRBD1 (5 bases). V was cut by 0 bases and J by 4 bases, with 14 bases left in between. CDR3 length: 16 residues. Per germline, CDR1 SGHRS and CDR2 YFSETQ. DNA of the CDR3: TGCGCCAGCAGCTTGGTGCCGGGGCGCGCAAATCAGCCCCAGCATTTT. It yields the protein CASSLVPGRANQPQHF. The full variable domain, rest sourced from reference TRBV5-1 and TRBJ1-5, is KAGVTQTPRYLIKTRGQQVTLSCSPISGHRSVSWYQQTPGQGLQFLFEYFSETQRNKGNFPGRFSGRQFSNSRSEMNVSTLELGDSALYLCASSLVPGRANQPQHFGDGTRLSIL.

The chain uses TRBV6-5 and TRBJ1-5, with D perhaps TRBD1 (6 bases). This CDR3 has 15 residues. CDR1 and CDR2 (germline): MNHEY, SVGAGI. Trimming cost V 0 bases and J 3 bases, with 9 bases left between them. The CDR3 region has the DNA TGTGCCAGCAGTTACTCGACAGGAACCAATCAGCCCCAGCATTTT. This codes for CASSYSTGTNQPQHF.

This chain joins TRBV5-6 and TRBJ1-3; D call uncertain. Germline assignment: CDR1 SGHDT and CDR2 YYEEEE. V shed 0 bases and J shed 5 bases, with 3 bases lying between them. This CDR3 spans 12 amino acids. The CDR3 is CASSLGRNTIYF. In DNA form, the CDR3 reads TGTGCCAGCAGCTTGGGGCGAAACACCATATATTTT.

The gene calls are TRBV25-1 and TRBJ2-2; 7 positions agree with TRBD1. Germline V CDR1 and CDR2: MGHDK, SYGVNS. This CDR3 spans 11 amino acids. Germline trimming cut 8 bases from V and 12 bases from J; bases unmatched to any gene: 6. CDR3 loop: CASADRVQLFF. The CDR3 bases are TGTGCCAGCGCCGACAGGGTTCAGCTGTTTTTT.

V usage is TRBV30 and J usage is TRBJ2-7; 7 bases are a match to TRBD1. From germline, CDR1 is GTSNPN and CDR2 SVGIG (reference sequence). CDR3 length: 13 amino acids. The V segment lost 4 bases and the J segment 5 bases; nucleotides outside the gene matches: 8. This CDR3 reads CAWKQGFVNEQYF. CDR3 DNA: TGTGCCTGGAAACAGGGGTTTGTCAACGAGCAGTACTTC.

The CDR3: CASSHDQSFWKREGTIPYEQYF. CDR3 nucleotides: TGCGCCAGCAGCCATGACCAATCTTTCTGGAAGCGGGAGGGCACGATCCCCTACGAGCAGTACTTC. V and J are TRBV4-3 and TRBJ2-7, with 10 bases identical to TRBD2. The CDR3 runs to 22 residues. Per germline, CDR1 LGHNA and CDR2 YSLEER. The V segment lost 3 bases and the J segment 2 bases; nucleotides outside the gene matches: 25.

This sequence joins TRBV28 and TRBJ1-4, with TRBD1 as a possible D gene (5 bases). Looked up from germline, CDR1 is MDHEN and CDR2 is SYDVKM. This CDR3 has 15 amino acids. V was shortened by 7 bases and J by 8 bases, with 20 bases between the two germline ends. CDR3 region: CASIHDQGRKEKLFF. The CDR3 nucleotides are TGTGCCAGCATCCATGACCAGGGAAGGAAAGAAAAACTGTTTTTT.

The chain joins TRBV6-5 to TRBJ2-1; 9 bases are a match to TRBD2. Looked up from germline, CDR1 is MNHEY and CDR2 is SVGAGI. This CDR3 has 13 amino acids. CDR3 nucleotide sequence: TGTGCAGTGATGGGCGGGAGGGCGAATGAGCAGTTCTTC. Translating gives CAVMGGRANEQFF.

The chain uses TRBV18 and TRBJ2-1, with 7 positions matching TRBD2. Germline assignment: CDR1 KGHSH and CDR2 LQKENI. The J segment lost 4 bases and the V segment lost 6 bases, leaving 3 bases of the junction unmatched. The CDR3 runs 13 residues. In DNA form, the CDR3 reads TGTGCCAGCTCGCTGGGACTATACAATGAGCAGTTCTTC. The encoded protein is CASSLGLYNEQFF.

This chain links TRBV5-1 with TRBJ2-1; 15 nucleotides align to TRBD2. V lost 3 bases, J lost 4 bases, and 5 bases stayed unmatched. Germline V gives CDR1 SGHRS, CDR2 YFSETQ. The CDR3 is 17 amino acids. This chain's CDR3 is CASSWTSGRAQYNEQFF. The CDR3 region has the DNA TGCGCCAGCAGCTGGACTAGCGGGAGGGCCCAATACAATGAGCAGTTCTTC.

The chain couples TRBV30 to TRBJ2-2; 13 bases line up with TRBD2. Germline CDR1 GTSNPN, CDR2 SVGIG (reference sequence). V dropped 2 bases and J dropped 7; count of bases not matched to a gene: 10. There are 17 residues in the CDR3. Written as DNA, the CDR3 is TGTGCCTGGAGTAGAGATCGGACTAGCGGGAGAGGCGGGGAGCTGTTTTTT. It yields the protein CAWSRDRTSGRGGELFF.

Concerning this clone: The sample carries other DNA sequences with the same CDR3. CDR3 sequence: CASSVVGGSTEAFF. The CDR3 bases are TGTGCCAGCAGCGTAGTGGGGGGGTCCACTGAAGCTTTCTTT. This chain connects TRBV9 to TRBJ1-1; perhaps TRBD1 as D (5 bases). Per germline, CDR1 SGDLS and CDR2 YYNGEE. The CDR3 sequence is 14 residues long. The V end lost 0 bases, the J end lost 4 bases, and 10 bases lay between the germline ends.

The rearrangement links TRBV6-4 to TRBJ2-7; D is perhaps TRBD2 (5 bases). Trimming cost V 6 bases and J 5 bases, with 17 bases left between them. In germline, CDR1 is MRHNA, CDR2 SNTAGT. The CDR3 runs to 14 residues. This chain's CDR3 is CASRSGILAHEQYF. Written as DNA, the CDR3 is TGTGCCAGCAGATCCGGGATCCTAGCACACGAGCAGTACTTC.